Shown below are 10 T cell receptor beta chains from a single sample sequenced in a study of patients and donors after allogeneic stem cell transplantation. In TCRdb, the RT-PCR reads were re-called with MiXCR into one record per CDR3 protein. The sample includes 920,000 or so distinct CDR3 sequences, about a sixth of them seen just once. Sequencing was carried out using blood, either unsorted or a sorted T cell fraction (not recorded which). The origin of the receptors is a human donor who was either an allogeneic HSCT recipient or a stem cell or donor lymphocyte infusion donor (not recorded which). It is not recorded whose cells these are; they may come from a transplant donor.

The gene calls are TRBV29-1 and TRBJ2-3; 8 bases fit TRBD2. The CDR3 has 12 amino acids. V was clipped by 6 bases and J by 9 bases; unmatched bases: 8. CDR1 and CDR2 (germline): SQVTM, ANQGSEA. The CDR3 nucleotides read TGCAGCGTGGGCGGGAGGCAGGGGACGCAGTATTTT. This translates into CSVGGRQGTQYF.

The CDR3 DNA sequence: TGTGCCAGCAGACAGGACAGGGAGTACTCTGGGGCCAACGTCCTGACTTTC. Translating it yields CASRQDREYSGANVLTF. The chain uses TRBV6-1 and TRBJ2-6; 8 bases agree with TRBD1. Trimming cost V 6 bases and J 0 bases; bases outside gene matches: 7. Germline-derived CDR1 and CDR2 are MNHNS and SASEGT. The CDR3 contains 17 residues.

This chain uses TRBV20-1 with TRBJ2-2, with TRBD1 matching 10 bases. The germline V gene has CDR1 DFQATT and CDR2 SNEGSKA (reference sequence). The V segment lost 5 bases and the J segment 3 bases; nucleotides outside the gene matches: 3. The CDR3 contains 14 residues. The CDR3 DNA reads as TGCAGTGCTGCGGGACAGGGGTACACCGGGGAGCTGTTTTTT. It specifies CSAAGQGYTGELFF.

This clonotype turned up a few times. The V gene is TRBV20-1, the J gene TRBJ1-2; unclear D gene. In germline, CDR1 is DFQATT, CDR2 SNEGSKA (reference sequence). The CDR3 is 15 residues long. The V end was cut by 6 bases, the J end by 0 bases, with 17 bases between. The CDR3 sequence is CSATRLRTTNYGYTF. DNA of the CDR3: TGCAGTGCCACTAGGCTCCGAACAACTAACTATGGCTACACCTTC.

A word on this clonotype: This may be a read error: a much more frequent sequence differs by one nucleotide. The DNA of the CDR3 is TGTGCCAGCAGAGAACTCTACGAGCAGTACTTC. Its translation is CASRELYEQYF. The V gene is TRBV6-2 or TRBV6-3, the J gene TRBJ2-7; the D is unclear. CDR1 MNHEY and CDR2 SVGEGT come from the germline V gene. The CDR3 is 11 amino acids. The V gene lost 6 bases and the J gene lost 3 bases, with 6 bases spanning the gap.

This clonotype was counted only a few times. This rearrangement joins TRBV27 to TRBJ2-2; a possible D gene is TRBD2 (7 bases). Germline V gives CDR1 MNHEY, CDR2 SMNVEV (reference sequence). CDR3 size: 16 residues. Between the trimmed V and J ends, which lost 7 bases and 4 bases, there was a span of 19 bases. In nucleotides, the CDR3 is TGTGCCAGCACCCCTAGGGGGGGCGTAAGCACCGGGGAGCTGTTTTTT. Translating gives CASTPRGGVSTGELFF.

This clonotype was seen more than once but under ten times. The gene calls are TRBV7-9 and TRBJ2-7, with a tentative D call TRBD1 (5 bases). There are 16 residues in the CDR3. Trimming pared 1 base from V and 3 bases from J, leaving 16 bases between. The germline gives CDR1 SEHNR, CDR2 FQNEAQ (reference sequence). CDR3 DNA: TGTGCCAGCAGCTTAGTCCCCCCTAGGGGCATCTACGAGCAGTACTTC. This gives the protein CASSLVPPRGIYEQYF. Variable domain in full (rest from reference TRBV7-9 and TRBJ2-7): DTGVSQNPRHKITKRGQNVTFRCDPISEHNRLYWYRQTLGQGPEFLTYFQNEAQLEKSRLLSDRFSAERPKGSFSTLEIQRTEQGDSAMYLCASSLVPPRGIYEQYFGPGTRLTVT.

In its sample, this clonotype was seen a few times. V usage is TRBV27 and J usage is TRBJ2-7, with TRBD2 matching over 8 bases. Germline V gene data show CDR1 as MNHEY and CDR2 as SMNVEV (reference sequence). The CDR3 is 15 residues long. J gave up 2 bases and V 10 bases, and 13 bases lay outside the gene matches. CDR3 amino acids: CAIILSSGGTYEQYF. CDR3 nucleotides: TGTGCCATCATATTGTCCAGCGGGGGTACCTACGAGCAGTACTTC.

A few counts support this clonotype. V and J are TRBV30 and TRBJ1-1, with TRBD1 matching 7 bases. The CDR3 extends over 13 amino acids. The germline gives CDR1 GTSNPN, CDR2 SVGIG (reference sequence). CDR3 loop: CLGTQGKGTEAFF. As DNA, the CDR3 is TGTTTGGGCACACAGGGGAAGGGCACTGAAGCTTTCTTT. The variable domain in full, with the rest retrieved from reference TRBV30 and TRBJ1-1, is SQTIHQWPATLVQPVGSPLSLECTVEGTSNPNLYWYRQAAGRGLQLLFYSVGIGQISSEVPQNLSASRPQDRQFILSSKKLLLSDSGFYLCLGTQGKGTEAFFGQGTRLTVV.

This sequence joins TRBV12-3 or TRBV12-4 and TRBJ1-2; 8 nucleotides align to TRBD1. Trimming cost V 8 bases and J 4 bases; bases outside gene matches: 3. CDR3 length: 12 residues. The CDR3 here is CASGQGGYGYTF. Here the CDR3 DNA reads TGTGCCAGCGGACAGGGAGGCTATGGCTACACCTTC.